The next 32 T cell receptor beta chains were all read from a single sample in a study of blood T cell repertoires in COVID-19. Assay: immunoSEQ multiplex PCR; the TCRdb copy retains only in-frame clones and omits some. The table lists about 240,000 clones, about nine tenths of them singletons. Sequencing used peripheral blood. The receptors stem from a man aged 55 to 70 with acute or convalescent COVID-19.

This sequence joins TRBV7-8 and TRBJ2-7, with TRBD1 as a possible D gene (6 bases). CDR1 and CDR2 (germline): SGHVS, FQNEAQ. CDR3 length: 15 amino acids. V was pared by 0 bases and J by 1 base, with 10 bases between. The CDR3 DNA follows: TGTGCCAGCAGCTTAGCTTACAGGGTTTCCTACGAGCAGTACTTC. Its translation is CASSLAYRVSYEQYF. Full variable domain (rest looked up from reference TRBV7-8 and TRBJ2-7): GAGVSQSPRYKVAKRGQDVALRCDPISGHVSLFWYQQALGQGPEFLTYFQNEAQLDKSGLPSDRFFAERPEGSVSTLKIQRTQQEDSAVYLCASSLAYRVSYEQYFGPGTRLTVT.

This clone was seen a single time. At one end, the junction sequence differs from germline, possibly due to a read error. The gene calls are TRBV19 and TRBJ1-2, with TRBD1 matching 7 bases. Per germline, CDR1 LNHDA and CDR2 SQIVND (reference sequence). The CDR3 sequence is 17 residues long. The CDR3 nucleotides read TGTGCCAGTAGTCTAGAACTAACAGGGGTGTCTAACTATGGCTACACCTTC. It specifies CASSLELTGVSNYGYTF.

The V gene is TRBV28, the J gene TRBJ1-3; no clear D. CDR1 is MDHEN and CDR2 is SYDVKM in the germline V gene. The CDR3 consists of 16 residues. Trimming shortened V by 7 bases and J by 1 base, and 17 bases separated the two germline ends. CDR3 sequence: CASTMGGRASGNTIYF. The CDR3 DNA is TGTGCCAGCACCATGGGTGGGCGGGCATCTGGAAACACCATATATTTT.

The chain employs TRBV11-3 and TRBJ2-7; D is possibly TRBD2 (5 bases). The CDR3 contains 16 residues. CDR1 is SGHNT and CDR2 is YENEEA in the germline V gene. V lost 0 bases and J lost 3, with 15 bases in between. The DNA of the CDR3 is TGTGCCAGCAGCTTAGATCTTGTAGCGTCAGGCTACGAGCAGTACTTC. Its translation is CASSLDLVASGYEQYF.

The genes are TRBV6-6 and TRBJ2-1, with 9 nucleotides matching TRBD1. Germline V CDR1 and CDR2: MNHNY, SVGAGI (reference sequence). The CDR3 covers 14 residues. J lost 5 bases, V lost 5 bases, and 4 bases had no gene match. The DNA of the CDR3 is TGTGCCAGCAGTGAGGGACAGGGACACAATGAGCAGTTCTTC. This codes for CASSEGQGHNEQFF.

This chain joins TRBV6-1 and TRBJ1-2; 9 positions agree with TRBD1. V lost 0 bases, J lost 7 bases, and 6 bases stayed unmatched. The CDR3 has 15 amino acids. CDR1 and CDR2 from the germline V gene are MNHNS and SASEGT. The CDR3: CASSEAAQGASGYTF. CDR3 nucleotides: TGTGCCAGCAGTGAAGCGGCACAGGGGGCGTCTGGCTACACCTTC.

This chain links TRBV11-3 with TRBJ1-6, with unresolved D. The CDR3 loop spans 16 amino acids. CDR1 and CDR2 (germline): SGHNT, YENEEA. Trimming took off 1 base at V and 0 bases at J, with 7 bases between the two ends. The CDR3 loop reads CASSLVWSSYNSPLHF. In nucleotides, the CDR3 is TGTGCCAGCAGCTTAGTTTGGAGCTCCTATAATTCACCCCTCCACTTT.

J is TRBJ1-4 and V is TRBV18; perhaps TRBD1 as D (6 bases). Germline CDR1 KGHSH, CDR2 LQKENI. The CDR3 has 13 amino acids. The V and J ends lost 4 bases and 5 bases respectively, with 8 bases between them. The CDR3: CASSLGTNEKLFF. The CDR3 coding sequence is TGTGCCAGCTCACTCGGGACAAATGAAAAACTGTTTTTT.

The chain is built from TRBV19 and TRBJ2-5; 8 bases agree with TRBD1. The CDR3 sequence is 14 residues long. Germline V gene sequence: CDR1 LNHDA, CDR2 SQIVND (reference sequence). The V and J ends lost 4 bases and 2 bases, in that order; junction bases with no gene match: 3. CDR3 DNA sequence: TGTGCCAGTAGTACCGGGACAGGTCAAGAGACCCAGTACTTC. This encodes CASSTGTGQETQYF.

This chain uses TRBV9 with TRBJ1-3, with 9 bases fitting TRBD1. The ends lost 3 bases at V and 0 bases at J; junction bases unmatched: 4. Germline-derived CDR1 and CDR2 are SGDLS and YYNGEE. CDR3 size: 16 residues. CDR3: CASSGGQGLSGNTIYF. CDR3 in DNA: TGTGCCAGCAGCGGCGGACAGGGGCTCTCTGGAAACACCATATATTTT.

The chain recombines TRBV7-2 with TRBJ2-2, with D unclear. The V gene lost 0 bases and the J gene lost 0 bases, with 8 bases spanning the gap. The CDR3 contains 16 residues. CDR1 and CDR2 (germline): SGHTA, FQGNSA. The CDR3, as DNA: TGTGCCAGCAGCTTAGCGCAGGCAGCGAACACCGGGGAGCTGTTTTTT. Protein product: CASSLAQAANTGELFF.

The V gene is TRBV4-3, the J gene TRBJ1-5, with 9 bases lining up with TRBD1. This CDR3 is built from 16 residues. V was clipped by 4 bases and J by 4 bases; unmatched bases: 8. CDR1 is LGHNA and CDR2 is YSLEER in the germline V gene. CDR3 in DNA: TGCGCCAGCAGCCCAGGACAGGGGAGGCCTAATCAGCCCCAGCATTTT. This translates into CASSPGQGRPNQPQHF.

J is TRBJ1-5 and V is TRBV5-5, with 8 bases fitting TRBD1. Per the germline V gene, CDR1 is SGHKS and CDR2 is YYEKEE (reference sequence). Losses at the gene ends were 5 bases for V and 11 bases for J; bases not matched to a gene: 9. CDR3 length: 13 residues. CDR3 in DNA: TGTGCCAGCAGTCTCGGACAGGGCAAGACCCAGCATTTT. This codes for CASSLGQGKTQHF.

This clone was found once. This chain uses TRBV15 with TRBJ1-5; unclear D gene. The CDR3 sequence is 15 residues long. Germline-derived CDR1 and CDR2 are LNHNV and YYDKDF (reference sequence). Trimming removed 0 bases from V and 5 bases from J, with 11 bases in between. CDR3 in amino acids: CATSRELGGYQPQHF. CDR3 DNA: TGTGCCACCAGCAGAGAGTTGGGAGGCTATCAGCCCCAGCATTTT.

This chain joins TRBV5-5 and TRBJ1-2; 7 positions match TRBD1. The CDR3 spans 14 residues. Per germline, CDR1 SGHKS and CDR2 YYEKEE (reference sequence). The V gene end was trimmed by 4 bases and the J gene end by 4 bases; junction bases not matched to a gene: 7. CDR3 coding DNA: TGTGCCAGCAGCGCCACAGGGGAGGTCTATGGCTACACCTTC. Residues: CASSATGEVYGYTF.

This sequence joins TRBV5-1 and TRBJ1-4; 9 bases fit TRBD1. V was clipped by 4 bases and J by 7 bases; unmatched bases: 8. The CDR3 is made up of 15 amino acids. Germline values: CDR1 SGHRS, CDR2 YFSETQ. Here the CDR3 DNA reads TGCGCCAGCAGCAAGGGGACAGGGACGAGTGAAAAACTGTTTTTT. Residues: CASSKGTGTSEKLFF.

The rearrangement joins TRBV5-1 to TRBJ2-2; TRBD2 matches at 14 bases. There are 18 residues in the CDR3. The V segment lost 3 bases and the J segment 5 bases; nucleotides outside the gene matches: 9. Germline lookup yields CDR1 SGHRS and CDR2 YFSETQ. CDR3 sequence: CASSSLPGLAGDTGELFF. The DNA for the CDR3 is TGCGCCAGCAGCTCCTTACCGGGACTAGCGGGAGATACCGGGGAGCTGTTTTTT. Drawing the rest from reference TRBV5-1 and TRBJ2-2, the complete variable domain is KAGVTQTPRYLIKTRGQQVTLSCSPISGHRSVSWYQQTPGQGLQFLFEYFSETQRNKGNFPGRFSGRQFSNSRSEMNVSTLELGDSALYLCASSSLPGLAGDTGELFFGEGSRLTVL.

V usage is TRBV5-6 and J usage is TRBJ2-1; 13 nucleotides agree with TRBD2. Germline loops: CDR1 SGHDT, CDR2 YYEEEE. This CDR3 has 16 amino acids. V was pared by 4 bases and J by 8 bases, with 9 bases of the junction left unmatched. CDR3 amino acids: CASSLATSGRADEQFF. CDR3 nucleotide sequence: TGTGCCAGCAGCCTTGCTACTAGCGGGAGGGCGGATGAGCAGTTCTTC.

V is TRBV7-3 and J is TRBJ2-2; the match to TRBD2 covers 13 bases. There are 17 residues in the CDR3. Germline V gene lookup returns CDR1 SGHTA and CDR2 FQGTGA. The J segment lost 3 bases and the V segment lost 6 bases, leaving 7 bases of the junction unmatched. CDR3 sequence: CASRLAGGPGDTGELFF. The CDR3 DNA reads TGTGCCAGCAGACTAGCGGGAGGGCCCGGTGACACCGGGGAGCTGTTTTTT.

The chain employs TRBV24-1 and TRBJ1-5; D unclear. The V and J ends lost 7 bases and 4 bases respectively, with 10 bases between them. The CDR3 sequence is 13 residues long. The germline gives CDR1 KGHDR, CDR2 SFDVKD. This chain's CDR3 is CATRLEENQPQHF. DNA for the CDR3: TGTGCCACCAGGTTGGAGGAAAATCAGCCCCAGCATTTT.

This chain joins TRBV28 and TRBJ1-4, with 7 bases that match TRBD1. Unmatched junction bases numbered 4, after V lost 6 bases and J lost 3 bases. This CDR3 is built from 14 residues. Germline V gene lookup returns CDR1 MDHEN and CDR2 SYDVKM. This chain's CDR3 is CASRSRGANEKLFF. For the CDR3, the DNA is TGTGCCAGCAGATCCAGGGGGGCTAATGAAAAACTGTTTTTT. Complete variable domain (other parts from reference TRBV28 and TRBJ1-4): DVKVTQSSRYLVKRTGEKVFLECVQDMDHENMFWYRQDPGLGLRLIYFSYDVKMKEKGDIPEGYSVSREKKERFSLILESASTNQTSMYLCASRSRGANEKLFFGSGTQLSVL.

The CDR3 nucleotides are TGTGCCAGCAGCGGGGGACCAGCGGGGAATGAGCAGTTCTTC. This translates into CASSGGPAGNEQFF. This chain connects TRBV9 to TRBJ2-1; TRBD2 matches 7 bases. Germline V gives CDR1 SGDLS, CDR2 YYNGEE. The CDR3 contains 14 residues. The V and J ends lost 3 bases and 7 bases, in that order; junction bases with no gene match: 7.

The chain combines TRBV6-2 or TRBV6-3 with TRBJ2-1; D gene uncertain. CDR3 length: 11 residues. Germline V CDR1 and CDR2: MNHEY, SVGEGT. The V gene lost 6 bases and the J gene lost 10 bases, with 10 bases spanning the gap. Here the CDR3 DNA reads TGTGCCAGCAGCCCGGCCAGGGAGCAGTTCTTC. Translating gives CASSPAREQFF.

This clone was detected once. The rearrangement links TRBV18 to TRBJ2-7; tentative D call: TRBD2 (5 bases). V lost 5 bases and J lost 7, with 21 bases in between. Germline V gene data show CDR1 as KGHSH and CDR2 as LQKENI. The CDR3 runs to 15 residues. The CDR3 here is CASSKSYTSSGEQYF. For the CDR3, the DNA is TGTGCCAGCTCAAAGTCTTATACTTCTTCGGGGGAGCAGTACTTC.

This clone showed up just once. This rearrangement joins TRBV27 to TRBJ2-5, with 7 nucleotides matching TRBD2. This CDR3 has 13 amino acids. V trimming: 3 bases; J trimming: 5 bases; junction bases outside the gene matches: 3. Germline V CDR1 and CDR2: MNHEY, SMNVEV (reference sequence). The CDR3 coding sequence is TGTGCCAGCAGTTTGCGGGAGAGGGAGACCCAGTACTTC. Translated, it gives CASSLRERETQYF.

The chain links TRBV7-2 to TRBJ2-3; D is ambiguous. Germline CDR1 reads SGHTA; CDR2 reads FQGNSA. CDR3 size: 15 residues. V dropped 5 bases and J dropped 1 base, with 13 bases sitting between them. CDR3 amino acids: CASSLSPMGTDTQYF. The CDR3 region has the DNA TGTGCCAGCAGCCTGAGCCCCATGGGCACAGATACGCAGTATTTT.

CDR3 sequence: CASTRTATNEKLFF. CDR3 nucleotide sequence: TGTGCCAGTACCCGGACAGCAACTAATGAAAAACTGTTTTTT. V and J are TRBV19 and TRBJ1-4, with D perhaps TRBD1 (6 bases). Germline loops: CDR1 LNHDA, CDR2 SQIVND (reference sequence). The CDR3 is 14 residues long. Between the trimmed V and J ends, which lost 7 bases and 0 bases, there was a span of 9 bases.

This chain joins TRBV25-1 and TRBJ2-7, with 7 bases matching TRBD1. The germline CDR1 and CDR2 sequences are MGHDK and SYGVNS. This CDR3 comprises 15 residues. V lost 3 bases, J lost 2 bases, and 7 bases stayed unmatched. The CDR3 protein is CASSDGQVDAYEQYF. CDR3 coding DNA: TGTGCCAGCAGTGATGGACAGGTTGATGCCTACGAGCAGTACTTC.

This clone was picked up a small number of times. CDR3 in amino acids: CASSLAGDRALNYGYTF. The CDR3 region has the DNA TGTGCCAGCAGCTTAGCAGGCGACAGGGCACTGAACTATGGCTACACCTTC. V is TRBV11-1 and J is TRBJ1-2; 7 positions match TRBD1. Trimming removed 0 bases from V and 2 bases from J; junction bases left unmatched: 9. Per the germline V gene, CDR1 is SGHAT and CDR2 is FQDESV (reference sequence). CDR3 length: 17 residues.

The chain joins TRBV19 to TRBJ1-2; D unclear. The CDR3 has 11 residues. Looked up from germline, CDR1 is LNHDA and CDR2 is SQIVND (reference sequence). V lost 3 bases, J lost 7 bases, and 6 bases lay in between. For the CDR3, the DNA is TGTGCCAGTAGTATGAGCATTGGCTACACCTTC. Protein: CASSMSIGYTF.

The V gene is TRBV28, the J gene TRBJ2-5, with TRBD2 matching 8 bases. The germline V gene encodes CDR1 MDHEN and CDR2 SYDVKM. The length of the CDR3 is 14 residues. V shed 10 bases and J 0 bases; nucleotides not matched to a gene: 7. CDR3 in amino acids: CATTSGAYQETQYF. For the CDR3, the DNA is TGTGCCACCACTAGCGGAGCGTACCAAGAGACCCAGTACTTC.

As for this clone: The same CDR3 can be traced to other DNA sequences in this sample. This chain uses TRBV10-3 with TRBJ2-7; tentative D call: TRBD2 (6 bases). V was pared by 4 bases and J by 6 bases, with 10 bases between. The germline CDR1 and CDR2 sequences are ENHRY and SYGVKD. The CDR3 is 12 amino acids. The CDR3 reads CAISAQGGEQYF. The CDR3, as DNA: TGTGCCATCAGTGCCCAGGGAGGCGAGCAGTACTTC.